This T cell receptor (beta chain) came from a study of shared clonotypes between healthy human individuals. The authors ran the assay at deep level. Generated by immunoSEQ multiplex PCR, the TCRdb table keeps only in-frame clones and is missing some. The table includes hundreds of thousands of clones, around 78% detected once. Study findings and constraints: The genetic and exposure-history diversity represented was limited by few donors. Sampling was confined to blood; repertoires within tissues likely differ.

This clone was seen a few times. What it binds is unknown. CDR3 size: 13 residues. From germline, CDR1 is SQVTM and CDR2 ANQGSEA. V lost 3 bases and J 0 bases, leaving 7 bases between the germline ends. The sample taken for sequencing was PBMCs. The gene calls are TRBV29-1 and TRBJ2-3; no firm D call. This clonotype originated in a woman between 40 and 55 years old in good health. Some clones in this sample may be carry-over from other donors' samples. CDR3 in DNA: TGCAGCGTTGAGGTGGGAAGCACAGATACGCAGTATTTT. Translated: CSVEVGSTDTQYF.